The 13 T cell receptor beta chains in this list originate from one sample, sequenced in a study of cytomegalovirus exposure and HLA in healthy donors. This PCR relied on a set of 60 Vbeta primers and 13 Jbeta primers. Profiling relied on immunoSEQ multiplex PCR, and the TCRdb table lists in-frame clones only, not all of them. The sample contains 100,000 or so clones, roughly 80% of which appear only once. Specimen: PBMCs. Every receptor here comes from a woman aged 40 to 50 in good health and CMV-seropositive.

This chain joins TRBV7-9 and TRBJ2-7, with 9 bases fitting TRBD1. The V gene end was trimmed by 5 bases and the J gene end by 4 bases; junction bases not matched to a gene: 6. Germline-derived CDR1 and CDR2 are SEHNR and FQNEAQ (reference sequence). The CDR3 spans 14 residues. The CDR3 DNA is TGTGCCAGCAGCCCCGGGACAGGGAGGTACGAGCAGTACTTC. Translation: CASSPGTGRYEQYF.

V and J are TRBV18 and TRBJ1-1; TRBD1 matches at 8 bases. Unmatched junction bases numbered 2, after V lost 1 base and J lost 1 base. Germline V lookup: CDR1 KGHSH, CDR2 LQKENI. The CDR3 sequence is 15 residues long. CDR3 in DNA: TGTGCCAGCTCACCACAGGGGACAGGGAACACTGAAGCTTTCTTT. This codes for CASSPQGTGNTEAFF. Combining the CDR3 with reference TRBV18 and TRBJ1-1 gives the whole variable domain NAGVMQNPRHLVRRRGQEARLRCSPMKGHSHVYWYRQLPEEGLKFMVYLQKENIIDESGMPKERFSAEFPKEGPSILRIQQVVRGDSAAYFCASSPQGTGNTEAFFGQGTRLTVV.

The rearrangement uses TRBV7-2 and TRBJ2-3, with TRBD2 matching 8 bases. V lost 4 bases and J lost 4; bases outside the gene matches: 4. Per the germline V gene, CDR1 is SGHTA and CDR2 is FQGNSA. This CDR3 contains 14 residues. CDR3 nucleotide sequence: TGTGCCAGCAGCTGCTTAGCGGGGTCAGATACGCAGTATTTT. Amino acid sequence: CASSCLAGSDTQYF.

This clone was seen just once. This rearrangement joins TRBV29-1 to TRBJ2-5; D unclear. CDR3 length: 12 residues. Deletions cut 4 bases from V and 5 bases from J, with 11 bases between. Germline loops: CDR1 SQVTM, CDR2 ANQGSEA. The CDR3 nucleotides read TGCAGCGTTGTGGGCCTGGCGGAGACCCAGTACTTC. It yields the protein CSVVGLAETQYF.

This clone appeared a few times. The chain carries TRBV4-1 and TRBJ2-7; the match to TRBD2 covers 7 bases. Per the germline V gene, CDR1 is MGHRA and CDR2 is YSYEKL. The CDR3 consists of 15 residues. Trimming at V came to 1 base and at J to 4 bases, leaving 7 bases not matched to a gene. Written as DNA, the CDR3 is TGCGCCAGCAGCCAAGTTTGGGGACTACAATACGAGCAGTACTTC. It encodes CASSQVWGLQYEQYF.

This clone was recorded a few times. The V gene is TRBV7-8, the J gene TRBJ1-3; TRBD1 matches at 7 bases. Germline V lookup: CDR1 SGHVS, CDR2 FQNEAQ. V lost 5 bases, J lost 0 bases, and 1 base stayed unmatched. This CDR3 contains 14 residues. CDR3 DNA sequence: TGTGCCAGCAGCCACAGGGGCTCTGGAAACACCATATATTTT. It encodes CASSHRGSGNTIYF.

V and J are TRBV6-5 and TRBJ2-7; D uncertain. The CDR3 spans 15 residues. Per the germline V gene, CDR1 is MNHEY and CDR2 is SVGAGI. V lost 0 bases and J lost 5, with 14 bases in between. CDR3 sequence: CASSYSMPGFDEQYF. The DNA for the CDR3 is TGTGCCAGCAGTTACTCGATGCCCGGGTTCGACGAGCAGTACTTC.

The chain employs TRBV2 and TRBJ1-5, with D possibly being TRBD1 (6 bases). V was trimmed by 8 bases and J by 5 bases, leaving 16 bases between them. The CDR3 has 14 amino acids. From germline, CDR1 is SNHLY and CDR2 FYNNEI. The DNA for the CDR3 is TGTGCCAGCGGCCGGGACATGGGTCATCAGCCCCAGCATTTT. Translating it yields CASGRDMGHQPQHF.

V usage is TRBV25-1 and J usage is TRBJ2-1; D is uncertain. There are 13 residues in the CDR3. CDR1 and CDR2 from the germline V gene are MGHDK and SYGVNS. The germline V and J ends were trimmed by 3 bases and 3 bases, with 6 bases remaining between them. In DNA form, the CDR3 reads TGTGCCAGCAGTGATGAGTTCTACAATGAGCAGTTCTTC. Translating it yields CASSDEFYNEQFF.

The chain employs TRBV5-1 and TRBJ2-1; D perhaps matches TRBD2 (5 bases). The CDR3 consists of 14 residues. Trimming shortened V by 5 bases and J by 2 bases, and 11 bases separated the two germline ends. Germline V gene data show CDR1 as SGHRS and CDR2 as YFSETQ. The CDR3 is CASRKGLTYNEQFF. Here the CDR3 DNA reads TGCGCCAGCAGAAAAGGACTGACCTACAATGAGCAGTTCTTC.

V usage is TRBV19 and J usage is TRBJ1-1; 9 bases map to TRBD1. Trimming removed 1 base from V and 10 bases from J; junction bases left unmatched: 16. The CDR3 has 17 residues. From germline, CDR1 is LNHDA and CDR2 SQIVND (reference sequence). The CDR3 here is CASSIGRFKTGGKGAFF. The CDR3 DNA reads TGTGCCAGTAGTATAGGAAGATTCAAAACAGGGGGCAAGGGAGCTTTCTTT.

The chain carries TRBV10-3 and TRBJ2-1, with 8 bases identical to TRBD2. This CDR3 has 15 residues. The germline CDR1 and CDR2 sequences are ENHRY and SYGVKD. V trimming: 8 bases; J trimming: 1 base; junction bases outside the gene matches: 7. The CDR3 here is CAIDPGGGSYNEQFF. DNA for the CDR3: TGTGCCATCGACCCCGGGGGGGGGTCCTACAATGAGCAGTTCTTC.

The rearrangement links TRBV28 to TRBJ2-2; 7 nucleotides line up with TRBD1. After removal of 3 bases from V and 0 bases from J, the junction contained 22 bases not matched to a gene. The germline gives CDR1 MDHEN, CDR2 SYDVKM. CDR3 length equals 22 residues. The CDR3 sequence is CASSFFELSQDRPHANTGELFF. CDR3 sequence (DNA): TGTGCCAGCAGTTTCTTTGAATTGTCTCAGGACAGGCCTCACGCGAACACCGGGGAGCTGTTTTTT.